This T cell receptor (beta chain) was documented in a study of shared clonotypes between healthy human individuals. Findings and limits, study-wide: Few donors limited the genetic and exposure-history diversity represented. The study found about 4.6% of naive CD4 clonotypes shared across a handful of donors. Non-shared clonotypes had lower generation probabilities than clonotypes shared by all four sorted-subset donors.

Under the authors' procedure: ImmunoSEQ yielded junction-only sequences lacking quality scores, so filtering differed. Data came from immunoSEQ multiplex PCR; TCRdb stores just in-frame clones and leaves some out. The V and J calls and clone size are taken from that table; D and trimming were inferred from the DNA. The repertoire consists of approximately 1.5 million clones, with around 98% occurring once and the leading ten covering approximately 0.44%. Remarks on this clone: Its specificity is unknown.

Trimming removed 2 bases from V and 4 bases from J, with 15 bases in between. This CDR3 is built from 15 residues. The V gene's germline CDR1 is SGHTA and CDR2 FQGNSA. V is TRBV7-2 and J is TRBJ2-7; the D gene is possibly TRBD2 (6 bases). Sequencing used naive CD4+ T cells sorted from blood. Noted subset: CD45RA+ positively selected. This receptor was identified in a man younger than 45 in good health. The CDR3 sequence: CASSLRASEGYEQYF. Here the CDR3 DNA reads TGTGCCAGCAGCTTACGGGCTAGCGAGGGGTACGAGCAGTACTTC.